This note documents a single TCR beta chain sequence. CDR3 length equals 17 residues. Germline V gene data show CDR1 as MNHEY and CDR2 as SMNVEV (reference sequence). The J segment lost 2 bases and the V segment lost 5 bases, leaving 8 bases of the junction unmatched. This specimen belongs to a study of blood T cell repertoires in COVID-19. Some clones are missing from TCRdb's copy, which holds only in-frame ones; the method was immunoSEQ multiplex PCR. The profile covers 200,000 to 250,000 clones, with approximately 80% appearing a single time and approximately 3.2% taken by the ten largest. The genes are TRBV27 and TRBJ1-3; 11 bases are a match to TRBD1. Material for sequencing was peripheral blood. The receptor was isolated from a woman aged 18-29 years with acute or convalescent COVID-19. CDR3 protein: CASSPLGGQGAGNTIYF. For the CDR3, the DNA is TGTGCCAGCAGTCCCCTTGGGGGACAGGGGGCTGGAAACACCATATATTTT.